The 22 T cell receptor beta chains listed next were all sequenced from one sample in a study of cytomegalovirus exposure and HLA in healthy donors. The PCR employed 60 Vbeta primers together with 13 Jbeta primers. Produced via immunoSEQ multiplex PCR; TCRdb's table is partial and in-frame only. The top ten clones hold less than 2% of a sample with about 190,000 clones, around 75% of them seen once. Sample: PBMCs. The receptors originated from a woman younger than 45 in good health and CMV-seronegative.

This chain uses TRBV7-9 with TRBJ2-2; 8 nucleotides match TRBD2. The CDR3 is 18 amino acids. Unmatched junction bases numbered 11, after V lost 1 base and J lost 4 bases. CDR1 SEHNR and CDR2 FQNEAQ come from the germline V gene (reference sequence). In DNA, the CDR3 is TGTGCCAGCAGCTTAGGTGGAATAGCGGGGCCACGCACCGGGGAGCTGTTTTTT. The encoded protein is CASSLGGIAGPRTGELFF.

The J gene is TRBJ1-1, the V gene TRBV7-6, with TRBD1 matching 9 bases. Germline CDR1 SGHVS, CDR2 FNYEAQ. The CDR3 extends over 12 amino acids. V lost 6 bases, J lost 6 bases, and 2 bases stayed unmatched. CDR3 protein: CASRDRGAEAFF. The CDR3, as DNA: TGTGCCAGCAGGGACAGGGGCGCTGAAGCTTTCTTT.

The gene calls are TRBV29-1 and TRBJ2-5; D perhaps matches TRBD1 (6 bases). With the DNA end fitting TRBJ2-7 better, the J assignment may be wrong. Germline V gene lookup returns CDR1 SQVTM and CDR2 ANQGSEA. The length of the CDR3 is 15 residues. CDR3 sequence reads: CSVEGGAGVSYEQYF. CDR3 sequence (DNA): TGCAGCGTTGAAGGAGGCGCAGGGGTTAGCTACGAGCAGTACTTC.

The genes are TRBV2 and TRBJ1-3; no firm D call. The V end was cut by 6 bases, the J end by 0 bases, with 12 bases between. The germline V gene has CDR1 SNHLY and CDR2 FYNNEI. The CDR3 runs to 15 residues. CDR3 region: CASRADGLSGNTIYF. The CDR3 region has the DNA TGTGCCAGCAGAGCGGACGGCCTCTCTGGAAACACCATATATTTT.

J is TRBJ2-7 and V is TRBV10-1, with 7 bases lining up with TRBD1. CDR3 length: 13 residues. Germline V lookup: CDR1 WNHNN, CDR2 SYGVQD (reference sequence). V dropped 6 bases and J dropped 7; count of bases not matched to a gene: 9. The CDR3 coding sequence is TGCGCCAGCAGCCGAACAGGGGTTGGGGAGCAGTACTTC. As protein: CASSRTGVGEQYF.

The chain combines TRBV5-5 with TRBJ2-1, with 10 bases that match TRBD2. The V and J ends lost 0 bases and 10 bases, in that order; junction bases with no gene match: 13. Germline-derived CDR1 and CDR2 are SGHKS and YYEKEE (reference sequence). The CDR3 is made up of 17 amino acids. CDR3 bases: TGTGCCAGCAGCTTGGCAGTAACCCGAGGGACTAGCGACGAGCAGTTCTTC. This translates into CASSLAVTRGTSDEQFF.

This sequence joins TRBV5-4 and TRBJ1-4; D is possibly TRBD1 (5 bases). From germline, CDR1 is SGHNT and CDR2 YYREEE (reference sequence). V was trimmed by 2 bases and J by 5 bases, leaving 10 bases between them. This CDR3 has 14 residues. The CDR3 DNA reads TGTGCCAGCAGCTTTCGGGGGAGCAATGAAAAACTGTTTTTT. Its protein product is CASSFRGSNEKLFF.

This chain connects TRBV7-2 to TRBJ2-3; D ambiguous. Looked up from germline, CDR1 is SGHTA and CDR2 is FQGNSA. CDR3 length equals 12 residues. Trimming took 5 bases from V and 2 from J, leaving 5 bases between them. CDR3 residues: CASSAYTDTQYF. The CDR3 DNA reads TGTGCCAGCAGCGCGTACACAGATACGCAGTATTTT.

This chain links TRBV19 with TRBJ1-1, with a tentative D call TRBD1 (6 bases). Per the germline V gene, CDR1 is LNHDA and CDR2 is SQIVND (reference sequence). The CDR3 consists of 13 residues. V was shortened by 8 bases and J by 1 base, with 11 bases between the two germline ends. CDR3 sequence (DNA): TGTGCCAGTGGTCTGGGGGCGAACACTGAAGCTTTCTTT. Translated, it gives CASGLGANTEAFF. Looking up the rest from reference TRBV19 and TRBJ1-1 gives the full variable domain: DGGITQSPKYLFRKEGQNVTLSCEQNLNHDAMYWYRQDPGQGLRLIYYSQIVNDFQKGDIAEGYSVSREKKESFPLTVTSAQKNPTAFYLCASGLGANTEAFFGQGTRLTVV.

This clone was observed a few times. The rearrangement links TRBV6-1 to TRBJ1-2; D remains ambiguous. This CDR3 is built from 14 residues. V was clipped by 3 bases and J by 0 bases, with 8 bases between them. From germline, CDR1 is MNHNS and CDR2 SASEGT. The CDR3 loop is CASSDVSSNYGYTF. Written as DNA, the CDR3 is TGTGCCAGCAGTGACGTGTCCTCTAACTATGGCTACACCTTC.

The rearrangement uses TRBV7-9 and TRBJ2-3; 8 nucleotides align to TRBD1. Germline V gives CDR1 SEHNR, CDR2 FQNEAQ (reference sequence). The CDR3 is 16 amino acids. Losses at the gene ends were 5 bases for V and 3 bases for J; bases not matched to a gene: 10. CDR3 bases: TGTGCCAGCAGCCATCCGGACAGGGATTTGACAGATACGCAGTATTTT. This translates into CASSHPDRDLTDTQYF.

This rearrangement joins TRBV5-1 to TRBJ2-3; 8 bases fit TRBD2. CDR1 is SGHRS, CDR2 YFSETQ, per germline. V was clipped by 0 bases and J by 10 bases; unmatched bases: 7. The CDR3 loop spans 14 amino acids. The CDR3 bases are TGCGCCAGCAGCTTGGGCGGGACTAGAGTCGCGCAGTATTTT. Amino acids: CASSLGGTRVAQYF.

The chain employs TRBV7-9 and TRBJ2-7; TRBD2 matches at 13 bases. CDR1 and CDR2 from the germline V gene are SEHNR and FQNEAQ (reference sequence). V shed 5 bases, J shed 5 bases, and the junction held 12 bases outside the gene matches. This CDR3 is built from 17 residues. The CDR3 loop is CASSPQGLAGFSNEQYF. In nucleotides, the CDR3 is TGTGCCAGCAGCCCGCAGGGACTAGCGGGATTTTCCAACGAGCAGTACTTC.

The V and J genes are TRBV6-5 and TRBJ1-4; 7 nucleotides agree with TRBD1. Germline V lookup: CDR1 MNHEY, CDR2 SVGAGI. The CDR3 has 14 amino acids. V dropped 6 bases and J dropped 7; count of bases not matched to a gene: 8. The CDR3 region is CASSPRRGREKLFF. In nucleotides, the CDR3 is TGTGCCAGCAGCCCTCGGAGGGGGCGTGAAAAACTGTTTTTT.

The chain combines TRBV21-1 with TRBJ2-7; TRBD1, as called in the table, went unchecked against the DNA. TRBV21-1 corresponds to a pseudogene. The length of the CDR3 is 13 residues. For the CDR3, the DNA is TGTGCCAGCAGCCGGAGGGGGCCCTGGGAGCAGTACTTC. Translation: CASSRRGPWEQYF.

This clone was recorded only once. This chain uses TRBV5-4 with TRBJ2-2; 8 positions match TRBD1. After removal of 4 bases from V and 1 base from J, the junction contained 6 bases not matched to a gene. The germline gives CDR1 SGHNT, CDR2 YYREEE (reference sequence). CDR3 length: 16 amino acids. Here the CDR3 DNA reads TGTGCCAGCAGCCCCCCAACAGGGGGGAACACCGGGGAGCTGTTTTTT. It yields the protein CASSPPTGGNTGELFF.

The chain is built from TRBV6-5 and TRBJ2-7; TRBD2 might be the D (5 bases). This CDR3 has 14 amino acids. Germline lookup yields CDR1 MNHEY and CDR2 SVGAGI. Trimming shortened V by 6 bases and J by 3 bases, and 15 bases separated the two germline ends. The CDR3 protein is CASRDRRRNYEQYF. The CDR3, as DNA: TGTGCCAGCAGAGACCGACGGAGGAACTACGAGCAGTACTTC.

J is TRBJ2-7 and V is TRBV9, with 9 nucleotides matching TRBD2. This CDR3 spans 14 amino acids. The J segment lost 0 bases and the V segment lost 7 bases, leaving 5 bases of the junction unmatched. In germline, CDR1 is SGDLS, CDR2 YYNGEE. CDR3 sequence reads: CASGRAGGSYEQYF. For the CDR3, the DNA is TGTGCCAGCGGAAGAGCGGGGGGCTCCTACGAGCAGTACTTC. Looking up the rest from reference TRBV9 and TRBJ2-7 gives the full variable domain: DSGVTQTPKHLITATGQRVTLRCSPRSGDLSVYWYQQSLDQGLQFLIQYYNGEERAKGNILERFSAQQFPDLHSELNLSSLELGDSALYFCASGRAGGSYEQYFGPGTRLTVT.

The rearrangement joins TRBV2 to TRBJ1-1; 8 bases line up with TRBD1. CDR1 SNHLY and CDR2 FYNNEI come from the germline V gene. V lost 2 bases to trimming and J lost 2 bases; unmatched junction nucleotides: 7. The CDR3 is made up of 16 amino acids. The CDR3 protein is CASSEQGALINTEAFF. In DNA, the CDR3 is TGTGCCAGCAGTGAACAGGGGGCGTTAATCAACACTGAAGCTTTCTTT.

CDR3 in DNA: TGCGCCAGCAGCACGACAGGGTGGGACTATGGCTACACCTTC. This codes for CASSTTGWDYGYTF. The V and J genes are TRBV5-1 and TRBJ1-2, with TRBD1 matching over 7 bases. The germline CDR1 and CDR2 sequences are SGHRS and YFSETQ. The V and J ends lost 4 bases and 3 bases, in that order; junction bases with no gene match: 6. This CDR3 region has 14 residues.

The chain carries TRBV15 and TRBJ2-3, with no clear D. The ends were cut back, 0 bases at V and 4 bases at J, with 8 bases in the middle. The germline gives CDR1 LNHNV, CDR2 YYDKDF (reference sequence). The CDR3 is made up of 14 amino acids. CDR3: CATSRDLVSDTQYF. The CDR3 nucleotides are TGTGCCACCAGCAGAGATTTAGTATCAGATACGCAGTATTTT.

This clone was detected only a few times. The chain links TRBV4-2 to TRBJ1-3; TRBD1 is a possible D gene (5 bases). The CDR3 sequence is 17 residues long. The germline V and J ends were trimmed by 4 bases and 3 bases, with 19 bases remaining between them. The V gene's germline CDR1 is LGHNA and CDR2 YNFKEQ. The CDR3, as DNA: TGTGCCAGCAGCCGGGGCAGATCCTCCTCAGGTGGAAACACCATATATTTT. Its protein is CASSRGRSSSGGNTIYF.